These 31 T cell receptor beta chains originate from one sample sequenced in a study of beta chain features in type 1 diabetes. The study, taken as a whole, reports: Type 1 diabetes patients showed a moderate but significant shortening of TCRB CDR3s in all four CD4+ subsets.

Sequencing targeted expressed TCRB transcripts, as all isolated RNA had been reverse transcribed. The method was immunoSEQ multiplex PCR; TCRdb's version includes in-frame clones alone and lacks a portion of them. This sample has some 350,000 clones, with 8.5% to 10% found just once. Antigen specificity for these receptors is unknown. The material sequenced was central memory CD4+ T cells from blood. Receptor source: a young man with type 1 diabetes.

The chain combines TRBV11-2 with TRBJ1-4; D unclear. Trimming removed 5 bases at V and 0 bases at J, with 4 bases between. This CDR3 has 13 residues. Germline V gives CDR1 SGHAT, CDR2 FQNNGV. The CDR3 region has the DNA TGTGCCAGCAGCAGGTCAACTAATGAAAAACTGTTTTTT. This gives the protein CASSRSTNEKLFF.

The chain uses TRBV2 and TRBJ2-1, with D uncertain. The V gene's germline CDR1 is SNHLY and CDR2 FYNNEI. The CDR3 runs 12 residues. With 2 bases removed from V and 7 bases from J, the gap between germline ends came to 6 bases. CDR3 in DNA: TGTGCCAGCAGTGAATGGGTTAATGAGCAGTTCTTC. It codes for CASSEWVNEQFF.

This clone was found many times. The CDR3 DNA follows: TGCGCCAGCAGCTTACTTAAGGAGGGAGGAGAGCTGTTTTTT. Its protein is CASSLLKEGGELFF. V usage is TRBV5-1 and J usage is TRBJ2-2; possible D gene TRBD2, 6 bases. The CDR3 extends over 14 amino acids. Per germline, CDR1 SGHRS and CDR2 YFSETQ. The V end was cut by 2 bases, the J end by 11 bases, with 16 bases between.

The CDR3 loop reads CASSTRTSFYNEQFF. CDR3 in DNA: TGTGCCAGCAGCACACGGACTAGCTTCTACAATGAGCAGTTCTTC. The chain is built from TRBV9 and TRBJ2-1; TRBD2 agrees at 8 bases. Germline V gene data show CDR1 as SGDLS and CDR2 as YYNGEE. The CDR3 has 15 residues. Trimming took 4 bases from V and 3 from J; bases not matched to a gene: 6.

CDR3 in DNA: TGTGCCAGCAGCTTAGATCAAGGCGGGACTAGAGTCGGGAATGAGCAGTTCTTC. This sequence encodes CASSLDQGGTRVGNEQFF. J is TRBJ2-1 and V is TRBV7-2; 8 nucleotides match TRBD2. The germline CDR1 and CDR2 sequences are SGHTA and FQGNSA. CDR3 length equals 18 residues. J lost 7 bases, V lost 1 base, and 15 bases had no gene match.

V and J are TRBV4-3 and TRBJ2-6; D might be TRBD1 (6 bases). The CDR3 is made up of 17 amino acids. Germline-derived CDR1 and CDR2 are LGHNA and YSLEER. The V end was cut by 0 bases, the J end by 2 bases, with 11 bases between. CDR3 sequence (DNA): TGCGCCAGCAGCCAAGATCCTCGACAGGCTGGGGCCAACGTCCTGACTTTC. Protein product: CASSQDPRQAGANVLTF.

This chain links TRBV7-2 with TRBJ2-7; 7 bases line up with TRBD1. V trimming: 5 bases; J trimming: 4 bases; junction bases outside the gene matches: 11. The CDR3 has 15 amino acids. Germline V gene lookup returns CDR1 SGHTA and CDR2 FQGNSA. The CDR3 loop is CASSPITGVRYEQYF. The CDR3, as DNA: TGTGCCAGCAGCCCAATTACAGGGGTAAGATACGAGCAGTACTTC.

For the CDR3, the DNA is TGTGCCTGGAGTCTCCGGGGGGGTCAGCCCCAGCATTTT. Translation: CAWSLRGGQPQHF. J is TRBJ1-5 and V is TRBV30; D may be TRBD1 (5 bases). Germline CDR1 reads GTSNPN; CDR2 reads SVGIG (reference sequence). This CDR3 is 13 amino acids long. The V gene lost 2 bases and the J gene lost 6 bases, with 11 bases spanning the gap.

This clone was observed many times. The V gene is TRBV21-1, the J gene TRBJ2-2; the D call in the table, TRBD1, was not verified against the DNA. TRBV21-1 is a recognized pseudogene. The CDR3 has 14 amino acids. CDR3 nucleotides: TGTGCCAGCACGGACAGGGAGAACACCGGGGAGCTGTTTTTT. Translating it yields CASTDRENTGELFF.

The J gene is TRBJ2-7, the V gene TRBV10-3, with 9 positions matching TRBD1. Looked up from germline, CDR1 is ENHRY and CDR2 is SYGVKD. The CDR3 runs 15 residues. With 2 bases clipped from V and 1 base from J, the junction kept 3 bases outside the gene matches. CDR3 protein: CAISEATGGSYEQYF. In nucleotides, the CDR3 is TGTGCCATCAGTGAGGCGACAGGGGGGTCCTACGAGCAGTACTTC.

The V and J genes are TRBV7-8 and TRBJ2-5; 7 bases align to TRBD1. The CDR3 length is 13 residues. In germline, CDR1 is SGHVS, CDR2 FQNEAQ. The ends lost 8 bases at V and 1 base at J; junction bases unmatched: 4. The CDR3: CASGGTAQETQYF. CDR3 coding DNA: TGTGCCAGCGGTGGGACAGCCCAAGAGACCCAGTACTTC.

This clone was found a few times. The chain employs TRBV27 and TRBJ2-5, with a possible D match to TRBD1 (5 bases). Germline V gene sequence: CDR1 MNHEY, CDR2 SMNVEV (reference sequence). The V gene lost 0 bases and the J gene lost 1 base, with 9 bases spanning the gap. This CDR3 has 15 amino acids. This chain's CDR3 is CASSLSWGSQETQYF. CDR3 sequence (DNA): TGTGCCAGCAGTTTATCTTGGGGCAGCCAAGAGACCCAGTACTTC.

This clone was detected only a few times. J is TRBJ1-2 and V is TRBV30; 9 bases match TRBD1. V was clipped by 1 base and J by 7 bases; unmatched bases: 10. This CDR3 has 15 amino acids. Germline values: CDR1 GTSNPN, CDR2 SVGIG (reference sequence). The CDR3 spells CAWSALTGGEGGYTF. The CDR3 bases are TGTGCCTGGAGTGCATTGACAGGGGGAGAGGGTGGCTACACCTTC.

This clone showed up just a few times. V is TRBV11-2 and J is TRBJ2-1; D remains ambiguous. Germline V gene lookup returns CDR1 SGHAT and CDR2 FQNNGV. The CDR3 consists of 16 residues. Trimming pared 5 bases from V and 9 bases from J, leaving 23 bases between. The CDR3 protein is CASSPPAPPSSIEQFF. The CDR3 bases are TGTGCCAGCAGCCCCCCGGCTCCCCCCTCTTCGATTGAGCAGTTCTTC.

This clone was detected a few times. The chain links TRBV30 to TRBJ2-3; the D gene is possibly TRBD1 (6 bases). The length of the CDR3 is 13 residues. Germline V gene data show CDR1 as GTSNPN and CDR2 as SVGIG (reference sequence). V lost 4 bases and J 0 bases, leaving 8 bases between the germline ends. CDR3 residues: CAWTQGSTDTQYF. For the CDR3, the DNA is TGTGCCTGGACACAGGGAAGCACAGATACGCAGTATTTT.

This clone appeared many times. The chain employs TRBV28 and TRBJ2-5; D is ambiguous. The CDR3 length is 13 residues. V was shortened by 4 bases and J by 2 bases, with 8 bases between the two germline ends. Per germline, CDR1 MDHEN and CDR2 SYDVKM. CDR3 bases: TGTGCCAGCAGTTCCCCCCTACAAGAGACCCAGTACTTC. It is translated as CASSSPLQETQYF.

This clone was detected a few times. V usage is TRBV19 and J usage is TRBJ2-1; TRBD1 matches at 9 bases. CDR3 length: 14 residues. Germline CDR1 LNHDA, CDR2 SQIVND (reference sequence). J was trimmed by 1 base and V by 7 bases; bases with no gene match: 2. CDR3 region: CASTDRGSYNEQFF. The CDR3 DNA reads TGTGCCAGTACCGACAGGGGGTCCTACAATGAGCAGTTCTTC.

This clone was observed a handful of times. The gene calls are TRBV2 and TRBJ2-5; 11 nucleotides align to TRBD2. J gave up 4 bases and V 4 bases, and 8 bases lay outside the gene matches. Germline CDR1 SNHLY, CDR2 FYNNEI. The CDR3 length is 16 residues. CDR3: CASSGVLLAGAETQYF. CDR3 sequence (DNA): TGTGCCAGCAGTGGAGTATTACTAGCGGGAGCAGAGACCCAGTACTTC.

This clone showed up just a few times. For the CDR3, the DNA is TGTGCCAGCAGCTTAAGTGCGGGACAGGGGGCGTTGGATGAGCAGTTCTTC. This sequence encodes CASSLSAGQGALDEQFF. This chain uses TRBV7-3 with TRBJ2-1; the match to TRBD1 covers 12 bases. This CDR3 has 17 residues. Germline loops: CDR1 SGHTA, CDR2 FQGTGA. The trim removed 1 base at V and 8 bases at J, leaving 9 bases unmatched.

This clone has just a few counts. The chain couples TRBV6-5 to TRBJ2-7; D may be TRBD1 or TRBD2 (5 bases each). This CDR3 spans 15 amino acids. The germline V gene has CDR1 MNHEY and CDR2 SVGAGI. Between the trimmed V and J ends, which lost 5 bases and 2 bases, there was a span of 16 bases. For the CDR3, the DNA is TGTGCCAGCAGTCTTACAGCCGGGACGGCCTACGAGCAGTACTTC. Translation: CASSLTAGTAYEQYF.

This clone was observed once. The DNA for the CDR3 is TGTGCCAGCAGTCAACATACCTCTTCAAGGGGGTATGGCTACACCTTC. Its protein product is CASSQHTSSRGYGYTF. The rearrangement joins TRBV28 to TRBJ1-2; D is perhaps TRBD1 (6 bases). Trimming cost V 5 bases and J 5 bases, with 21 bases left between them. The CDR3 consists of 16 residues. Germline assignment: CDR1 MDHEN and CDR2 SYDVKM.

The chain has TRBV2 and TRBJ2-6; D may be TRBD1 or TRBD2 (6 bases each). CDR1 and CDR2 (germline): SNHLY, FYNNEI. This CDR3 spans 18 amino acids. V lost 9 bases, J lost 0 bases, and 21 bases lay in between. The CDR3 here is CASRTGAWTHSGANVLTF. The CDR3 nucleotides are TGTGCCAGTAGGACGGGGGCCTGGACCCACTCTGGGGCCAACGTCCTGACTTTC.

The V call is TRBV5-4, the J call TRBJ2-5, with a tentative D call TRBD1 (6 bases). From germline, CDR1 is SGHNT and CDR2 YYREEE (reference sequence). The CDR3 spans 15 residues. The V and J ends lost 3 bases and 2 bases respectively, with 14 bases between them. The CDR3 protein is CASSSGTQTQETQYF. CDR3 DNA: TGTGCCAGCAGCTCCGGGACACAAACTCAAGAGACCCAGTACTTC.

This clone was detected a few times. The V gene is TRBV7-2, the J gene TRBJ1-4, with a tentative D call TRBD1 (6 bases). V lost 4 bases and J 8 bases, leaving 14 bases between the germline ends. The CDR3 length is 14 residues. Looked up from germline, CDR1 is SGHTA and CDR2 is FQGNSA. Written as DNA, the CDR3 is TGTGCCAGCAGCTACGGGGGGCGCGGGGAAAAACTGTTTTTT. Translating gives CASSYGGRGEKLFF.

This chain joins TRBV18 and TRBJ2-5; no clear D gene. This CDR3 contains 15 residues. Trimming took off 4 bases at V and 3 bases at J, with 15 bases between the two ends. Looked up from germline, CDR1 is KGHSH and CDR2 is LQKENI. CDR3 loop: CASSLTPSVEETQYF. CDR3 nucleotides: TGTGCCAGCTCACTTACCCCAAGCGTGGAAGAGACCCAGTACTTC.

This clone was seen at least ten times. The chain links TRBV19 to TRBJ2-1; 8 nucleotides match TRBD2. J lost 8 bases, V lost 1 base, and 7 bases had no gene match. Germline values: CDR1 LNHDA, CDR2 SQIVND (reference sequence). The CDR3 is 15 amino acids. The CDR3 region is CASSIGRGLVDEQFF. The CDR3 DNA is TGTGCCAGTAGTATAGGGAGGGGACTAGTTGATGAGCAGTTCTTC.

In its sample, this clone was seen a few times. This chain joins TRBV7-2 and TRBJ1-1; no firm D call. CDR1 SGHTA and CDR2 FQGNSA come from the germline V gene. This CDR3 comprises 14 residues. Trimming pared 3 bases from V and 6 bases from J, leaving 14 bases between. The CDR3 loop is CASSFEGLSAEAFF. The DNA for the CDR3 is TGTGCCAGCAGCTTCGAAGGCCTCTCGGCTGAAGCTTTCTTT.

This clone was seen repeatedly, ten times or more. The V call is TRBV7-9, the J call TRBJ2-3; D gene unclear. Trimming shortened V by 1 base and J by 0 bases, and 8 bases separated the two germline ends. The CDR3 covers 15 residues. Germline loops: CDR1 SEHNR, CDR2 FQNEAQ (reference sequence). The CDR3 DNA sequence: TGTGCCAGCAGCTTAGACGGGTCTAGCACAGATACGCAGTATTTT. It specifies CASSLDGSSTDTQYF.

J is TRBJ1-2 and V is TRBV28; tentatively, D is TRBD1 (6 bases). This CDR3 has 12 residues. Germline V gene data show CDR1 as MDHEN and CDR2 as SYDVKM. V lost 9 bases to trimming and J lost 4 bases, with 12 bases between them. The DNA of the CDR3 is TGTGCCAGTTCACAACAGGGCTATGGCTACACCTTC. Translating it yields CASSQQGYGYTF.

The chain employs TRBV4-2 and TRBJ2-1, with 10 bases identical to TRBD1. The CDR3 extends over 16 amino acids. The V and J ends lost 4 bases and 6 bases, in that order; junction bases with no gene match: 9. The germline V gene has CDR1 LGHNA and CDR2 YNFKEQ. CDR3 in amino acids: CASSPYDRGPGNEQFF. The CDR3, as DNA: TGTGCCAGCAGCCCCTACGACAGGGGGCCCGGCAATGAGCAGTTCTTC.

This chain connects TRBV5-4 to TRBJ2-1; no firm D call. Trimming left V 4 bases short and J 6 bases short, with 14 bases between. This CDR3 has 14 residues. Germline CDR1 is SGHNT and CDR2 is YYREEE (reference sequence). The CDR3 DNA reads as TGTGCCAGCAGCCCCGGGCTGCCGCTCAATGAGCAGTTCTTC. Its translation is CASSPGLPLNEQFF.